Listed here are 18 T cell receptor beta chains from one sample, sequenced in a study of CD8 T cells in Susac syndrome. An amount of RNA that ranged from roughly 0.5 to 1 ug was reverse transcribed with random hexamers. TCRdb reanalysed the immunoSEQ multiplex PCR reads using MiXCR and keeps one entry per CDR3 protein. The profile shows roughly 67,000 distinct CDR3 sequences, approximately 94% of them singletons. The sequencing input was CD8+ T cells from PBMCs. These receptors all stem from a human donor with multiple sclerosis.

The genes are TRBV12-3 or TRBV12-4 and TRBJ2-1, with D possibly being TRBD1 (5 bases). The CDR3 is 13 amino acids. The V gene lost 3 bases and the J gene lost 5 bases, with 8 bases spanning the gap. The CDR3 sequence: CASSLGQNNEQFF. CDR3 DNA sequence: TGTGCCAGCAGTTTGGGGCAGAACAATGAGCAGTTCTTC.

The chain joins TRBV4-3 to TRBJ2-3, with 10 bases aligning to TRBD2. This CDR3 comprises 15 residues. CDR1 LGHNA and CDR2 YSLEER come from the germline V gene. The V gene end was trimmed by 2 bases and the J gene end by 6 bases; junction bases not matched to a gene: 5. The CDR3, as DNA: TGCGCCAGCAGCCAAAGCGGGGGGGCATCCGATACGCAGTATTTT. Its translation is CASSQSGGASDTQYF.

The genes are TRBV7-9 and TRBJ2-7; TRBD2 matches at 7 bases. The CDR3 loop spans 11 amino acids. Trimming removed 6 bases from V and 4 bases from J; junction bases left unmatched: 0. From germline, CDR1 is SEHNR and CDR2 FQNEAQ (reference sequence). The chain's CDR3 is CASRAGYEQYF. The CDR3 nucleotides read TGTGCCAGCAGAGCGGGGTACGAGCAGTACTTC.

This chain links TRBV29-1 with TRBJ1-5, with D maybe TRBD1 (5 bases). The length of the CDR3 is 21 residues. The germline V gene has CDR1 SQVTM and CDR2 ANQGSEA. Trimming left V 6 bases short and J 0 bases short, with 33 bases between. CDR3 DNA: TGCAGCGTGGCCCCGAGGGGAGCCAGGAAGATCGAATTCTATAGCAATCAGCCCCAGCATTTT. This translates into CSVAPRGARKIEFYSNQPQHF.

The chain combines TRBV13 with TRBJ1-6; no reliable D call. Per germline, CDR1 PRHDT and CDR2 FYEKMQ (reference sequence). This CDR3 has 16 amino acids. Trimming removed 2 bases from V and 4 bases from J, with 12 bases in between. Written as DNA, the CDR3 is TGTGCCAGCAGCTTATGGTCTGGGCCATATAATTCACCCCTCCACTTT. Translation: CASSLWSGPYNSPLHF.

The chain recombines TRBV12-3 or TRBV12-4 with TRBJ1-1; tentatively, D is TRBD1 (5 bases). The CDR3 consists of 15 residues. Trimming took off 8 bases at V and 4 bases at J, with 20 bases between the two ends. The CDR3: CASSSRPWGTTEAFF. The CDR3 DNA sequence: TGTGCCAGCTCTTCCCGCCCCTGGGGGACCACTGAAGCTTTCTTT.

The V call is TRBV6-2 or TRBV6-3, the J call TRBJ2-7, with TRBD2 as a possible D gene (6 bases). Trimming left V 6 bases short and J 4 bases short, with 19 bases between. CDR3 size: 15 residues. From germline, CDR1 is MNHEY and CDR2 SVGEGT. The CDR3 nucleotides read TGTGCCAGCAGCAAAACAGGAGGGAGACTTTACGAGCAGTACTTC. Protein sequence: CASSKTGGRLYEQYF.

V gene TRBV4-3 combines with J gene TRBJ1-1; D not resolved. Germline CDR1 reads LGHNA; CDR2 reads YSLEER. V lost 3 bases and J 5 bases, leaving 13 bases between the germline ends. The CDR3 loop spans 14 amino acids. CDR3: CASSHRPPGTEAFF. The CDR3, as DNA: TGCGCCAGCAGCCATAGGCCCCCGGGGACTGAAGCTTTCTTT.

The chain has TRBV7-2 and TRBJ2-4; no reliable D call. Germline lookup yields CDR1 SGHTA and CDR2 FQGNSA. This CDR3 region has 13 residues. V was cut by 5 bases and J by 8 bases, with 13 bases left in between. CDR3 loop: CASSLTHMDIQYF. The CDR3 nucleotides read TGTGCCAGCAGCCTCACCCACATGGACATTCAGTACTTC.

In its sample, this clonotype was seen once. V usage is TRBV28 and J usage is TRBJ2-7; D is unresolved. V was clipped by 6 bases and J by 2 bases, with 17 bases between them. The CDR3 consists of 15 residues. Per the germline V gene, CDR1 is MDHEN and CDR2 is SYDVKM. CDR3: CASSFPPAPTYEQYF. The CDR3 DNA sequence: TGTGCCAGCAGCTTTCCCCCAGCCCCAACCTACGAGCAGTACTTC.

This chain connects TRBV5-1 to TRBJ2-5, with a possible D match to TRBD2 (6 bases). The CDR3 sequence is 16 residues long. CDR1 SGHRS and CDR2 YFSETQ come from the germline V gene. V was clipped by 2 bases and J by 1 base, with 15 bases between them. CDR3 in amino acids: CASSLRLGGSQETQYF. In nucleotides, the CDR3 is TGCGCCAGCAGCTTAAGACTAGGCGGCTCCCAAGAGACCCAGTACTTC.

This clonotype occurred once. The chain joins TRBV27 to TRBJ1-5, with D possibly TRBD1 on 5 matching bases. This CDR3 is 14 amino acids long. The V end lost 7 bases, the J end lost 2 bases, and 12 bases lay between the germline ends. Germline CDR1 reads MNHEY; CDR2 reads SMNVEV (reference sequence). In DNA form, the CDR3 reads TGTGCCAGCACCGATCAAGGGGGCAATCAGCCCCAGCATTTT. Translated, it gives CASTDQGGNQPQHF.

The gene calls are TRBV7-2 and TRBJ1-1, with D perhaps TRBD1 (6 bases). V lost 5 bases and J 7 bases, leaving 14 bases between the germline ends. The length of the CDR3 is 13 residues. CDR1 SGHTA and CDR2 FQGNSA come from the germline V gene. The CDR3, as DNA: TGTGCCAGCAGCATTGGGACATCAGATGAAGCTTTCTTT. Residues: CASSIGTSDEAFF.

The J gene is TRBJ1-2, the V gene TRBV11-2; D ambiguous. The CDR3 runs to 14 residues. The germline V and J ends were trimmed by 5 bases and 5 bases, with 15 bases remaining between them. CDR1 and CDR2 (germline): SGHAT, FQNNGV. The CDR3 reads CASSAAGPVYGYTF. The CDR3, as DNA: TGTGCCAGCAGCGCAGCGGGCCCCGTTTATGGCTACACCTTC.

This rearrangement joins TRBV12-3 or TRBV12-4 to TRBJ2-7; D is uncertain. V gave up 2 bases and J gave up 5 bases, with 7 bases separating them. This CDR3 contains 12 residues. CDR3 in DNA: TGTGCCAGCAGTTTAATGGATAACGAGCAGTACTTC. Translation: CASSLMDNEQYF.

This clonotype appeared once. The chain employs TRBV7-8 and TRBJ2-6; maybe TRBD2 (6 bases). Germline V gene lookup returns CDR1 SGHVS and CDR2 FQNEAQ. CDR3 length: 20 amino acids. Trimming shortened V by 2 bases and J by 1 base, and 21 bases separated the two germline ends. CDR3 amino acids: CASSLTSAPSEGSGANVLTF. DNA of the CDR3: TGTGCCAGCAGCTTAACCTCTGCACCCTCGGAGGGATCTGGGGCCAACGTCCTGACTTTC. Supplemented by reference TRBV7-8 and TRBJ2-6, the full variable domain reads GAGVSQSPRYKVAKRGQDVALRCDPISGHVSLFWYQQALGQGPEFLTYFQNEAQLDKSGLPSDRFFAERPEGSVSTLKIQRTQQEDSAVYLCASSLTSAPSEGSGANVLTFGAGSRLTVL.

The gene calls are TRBV10-3 and TRBJ2-1; the match to TRBD2 covers 8 bases. Trimming took 0 bases from V and 6 from J; bases not matched to a gene: 7. CDR3 length equals 16 residues. Germline CDR1 and CDR2: ENHRY and SYGVKD. The CDR3 region is CAISESANSGANEQFF. In nucleotides, the CDR3 is TGTGCCATCAGTGAGTCGGCGAATAGCGGGGCCAATGAGCAGTTCTTC.

The rearrangement uses TRBV12-3 or TRBV12-4 and TRBJ1-3, with D tentatively TRBD1 (6 bases). Trimming took 7 bases from V and 0 from J, leaving 10 bases between them. The CDR3 has 14 residues. The CDR3 DNA is TGTGCCAGCACCCTAGGGGGCTCTGGAAACACCATATATTTT. Translated: CASTLGGSGNTIYF.